This passage covers 19 T cell receptor beta chains from one sample sequenced in a study of blood T cell repertoires in COVID-19. Profiling relied on immunoSEQ multiplex PCR, and the TCRdb table lists in-frame clones only, not all of them. The sample has a few hundred thousand clones, roughly 90% seen once; the top ten hold 8% to 10%. Sequencing input: PBMCs or T cells enriched from blood (not recorded which). These receptors came from a woman aged 40 to 50 who had recovered from COVID-19.

The chain carries TRBV5-1 and TRBJ1-6; 8 positions agree with TRBD1. The length of the CDR3 is 15 residues. Germline values: CDR1 SGHRS, CDR2 YFSETQ. The J segment lost 2 bases and the V segment lost 3 bases, leaving 1 base of the junction unmatched. CDR3 residues: CASSWTGPYNSPLHF. The CDR3 DNA follows: TGCGCCAGCAGCTGGACAGGGCCCTATAATTCACCCCTCCACTTT.

CDR3 sequence: CASRQTGTSGVLSSYEQYF. DNA for the CDR3: TGTGCCAGCAGGCAAACCGGGACTAGCGGGGTGTTAAGCTCCTACGAGCAGTACTTC. The rearrangement links TRBV3-1 (or the pseudogene TRBV3-2) to TRBJ2-7; 13 bases line up with TRBD2. V was pared by 6 bases and J by 0 bases, with 14 bases of the junction left unmatched. Looked up from germline, CDR1 is LGHDT and CDR2 is YNNKEL (reference sequence). The length of the CDR3 is 19 residues.

This clone was observed a few times. V is TRBV3-1 (or the pseudogene TRBV3-2) and J is TRBJ1-1; D not resolved. Trimming removed 1 base from V and 2 bases from J, with 11 bases in between. The CDR3 is made up of 15 amino acids. Germline V lookup: CDR1 LGHDT, CDR2 YNNKEL (reference sequence). The CDR3 coding sequence is TGTGCCAGCAGCCAAGTTGTTTCGGGTAACACTGAAGCTTTCTTT. Translated: CASSQVVSGNTEAFF.

Here the CDR3 DNA reads TGTGCCAGCTCACCATCGACAGGGGGGAACTACGAGCAGTACTTC. Its protein product is CASSPSTGGNYEQYF. This chain links TRBV18 with TRBJ2-7, with 9 bases lining up with TRBD1. Germline V lookup: CDR1 KGHSH, CDR2 LQKENI. CDR3 length: 15 residues. V was pared by 2 bases and J by 3 bases, with 5 bases of the junction left unmatched.

The chain is built from TRBV24-1 and TRBJ1-5, with D hard to call. The CDR3 has 13 amino acids. Germline assignment: CDR1 KGHDR and CDR2 SFDVKD. V lost 3 bases and J 4 bases, leaving 6 bases between the germline ends. DNA of the CDR3: TGTGCCACCAGTGATCGGTGGAATCAGCCCCAGCATTTT. Its translation is CATSDRWNQPQHF.

The chain has TRBV4-3 and TRBJ2-7, with a possible D match to TRBD2 (5 bases). The CDR3 extends over 14 amino acids. V was clipped by 1 base and J by 2 bases, with 9 bases between them. Germline values: CDR1 LGHNA, CDR2 YSLEER. This CDR3 is CASSQVGEAYEQYF. In DNA form, the CDR3 reads TGCGCCAGCAGCCAAGTGGGAGAGGCCTACGAGCAGTACTTC.

This chain connects TRBV4-3 to TRBJ2-1; 9 bases are shared with TRBD2. CDR3 length: 17 residues. V shed 1 base, J shed 12 bases, and the junction held 16 bases outside the gene matches. Germline V CDR1 and CDR2: LGHNA, YSLEER. The CDR3 DNA reads TGCGCCAGCAGCCAAGGACGGGCTAGCGGGAAGATCGTGGGGCAGTTCTTC. It yields the protein CASSQGRASGKIVGQFF.

The chain carries TRBV12-3 or TRBV12-4 and TRBJ1-1, with TRBD1 as a possible D gene (6 bases). This CDR3 has 13 amino acids. V was pared by 4 bases and J by 4 bases, with 10 bases between. CDR3 sequence (DNA): TGTGCCAGCAGTTCCGACAGGTTCACTGAAGCTTTCTTT. Protein product: CASSSDRFTEAFF.

V is TRBV6-5 and J is TRBJ2-1, with a weak D call TRBD2 (5 bases). CDR3 length: 14 residues. Trimming pared 3 bases from V and 7 bases from J, leaving 13 bases between. CDR1 is MNHEY and CDR2 is SVGAGI in the germline V gene. CDR3 protein: CASSYPPGGNEQFF. The CDR3 DNA is TGTGCCAGCAGTTATCCCCCCGGCGGGAATGAGCAGTTCTTC.

V usage is TRBV6-5 and J usage is TRBJ1-1; 10 bases line up with TRBD1. The J segment lost 3 bases and the V segment lost 7 bases, leaving 5 bases of the junction unmatched. Germline V lookup: CDR1 MNHEY, CDR2 SVGAGI. This CDR3 is 14 amino acids long. CDR3 region: CASTSTGGYTEAFF. CDR3 bases: TGTGCCAGCACGTCGACAGGGGGCTACACTGAAGCTTTCTTT.

The V call is TRBV11-1, the J call TRBJ2-3, with 8 bases matching TRBD1. From germline, CDR1 is SGHAT and CDR2 FQDESV (reference sequence). The CDR3 loop spans 15 amino acids. J was trimmed by 0 bases and V by 4 bases; bases with no gene match: 3. The CDR3 bases are TGTGCCAGCAGCTCGACAGGGGTCAGCACAGATACGCAGTATTTT. Translation: CASSSTGVSTDTQYF.

This sequence joins TRBV28 and TRBJ1-5, with a weak D call TRBD1 (5 bases). Trimming shortened V by 6 bases and J by 7 bases, and 16 bases separated the two germline ends. Germline V lookup: CDR1 MDHEN, CDR2 SYDVKM. The CDR3 is 14 amino acids. CDR3: CASRSTGEEQPQHF. The DNA for the CDR3 is TGTGCCAGCAGATCTACAGGAGAGGAGCAGCCCCAGCATTTT.

This chain joins TRBV7-2 and TRBJ1-2; 8 positions match TRBD1. The V gene's germline CDR1 is SGHTA and CDR2 FQGNSA. This CDR3 comprises 13 residues. The V gene end was trimmed by 2 bases and the J gene end by 7 bases; junction bases not matched to a gene: 3. DNA of the CDR3: TGTGCCAGCAGCTTAAACAGGGGGTCTGGCTACACCTTC. Its protein is CASSLNRGSGYTF.

This clone was seen only a few times. The chain joins TRBV4-3 to TRBJ2-3; 8 bases fit TRBD2. The V and J ends lost 2 bases and 1 base, in that order; junction bases with no gene match: 5. The CDR3 consists of 16 residues. Germline values: CDR1 LGHNA, CDR2 YSLEER. The CDR3 DNA reads TGCGCCAGCAGCCAACTGGGACTAGGTCGCACAGATACGCAGTATTTT. This gives the protein CASSQLGLGRTDTQYF.

With respect to this clone: Other DNA sequences in this sample translate to the same CDR3. The chain couples TRBV27 to TRBJ2-7; no reliable D call. CDR3 length: 14 residues. Germline CDR1 MNHEY, CDR2 SMNVEV (reference sequence). The ends were cut back, 3 bases at V and 0 bases at J, with 9 bases in the middle. CDR3 sequence reads: CASSFGRSSYEQYF. The CDR3, as DNA: TGTGCCAGCAGTTTTGGTAGGAGCTCCTACGAGCAGTACTTC.

The chain recombines TRBV18 with TRBJ1-1, with a weak D call TRBD1 (5 bases). With 6 bases removed from V and 7 bases from J, the gap between germline ends came to 15 bases. The CDR3 extends over 13 amino acids. Germline CDR1 reads KGHSH; CDR2 reads LQKENI. The CDR3 spells CASSPQGGVEAFF. The CDR3 DNA reads TGTGCCAGCTCCCCCCAGGGAGGGGTTGAAGCTTTCTTT.

The gene calls are TRBV6-5 and TRBJ2-7; tentatively, D is TRBD1 (5 bases). Germline V lookup: CDR1 MNHEY, CDR2 SVGAGI. This CDR3 is built from 14 residues. V lost 6 bases, J lost 4 bases, and 16 bases lay in between. In DNA form, the CDR3 reads TGTGCCAGCAGCCAGGGTCTCTTTGTTTACGAGCAGTACTTC. Encoded protein: CASSQGLFVYEQYF.

This clone has just one count. The genes are TRBV18 and TRBJ1-1; 10 nucleotides agree with TRBD1. This CDR3 contains 13 residues. The germline CDR1 and CDR2 sequences are KGHSH and LQKENI. V was clipped by 3 bases and J by 10 bases; unmatched bases: 5. The CDR3 DNA is TGTGCCAGCTCACCCCGGGACAGGGGAGGAGCTTTCTTT. It yields the protein CASSPRDRGGAFF.

The rearrangement links TRBV28 to TRBJ2-5; D uncertain. CDR1 and CDR2 from the germline V gene are MDHEN and SYDVKM. Between the trimmed V and J ends, which lost 6 bases and 14 bases, there was a span of 16 bases. The CDR3 runs to 11 residues. Here the CDR3 DNA reads TGTGCCAGCAGCACCCCCACGAGTAGCTACTTC. Amino acids: CASSTPTSSYF.